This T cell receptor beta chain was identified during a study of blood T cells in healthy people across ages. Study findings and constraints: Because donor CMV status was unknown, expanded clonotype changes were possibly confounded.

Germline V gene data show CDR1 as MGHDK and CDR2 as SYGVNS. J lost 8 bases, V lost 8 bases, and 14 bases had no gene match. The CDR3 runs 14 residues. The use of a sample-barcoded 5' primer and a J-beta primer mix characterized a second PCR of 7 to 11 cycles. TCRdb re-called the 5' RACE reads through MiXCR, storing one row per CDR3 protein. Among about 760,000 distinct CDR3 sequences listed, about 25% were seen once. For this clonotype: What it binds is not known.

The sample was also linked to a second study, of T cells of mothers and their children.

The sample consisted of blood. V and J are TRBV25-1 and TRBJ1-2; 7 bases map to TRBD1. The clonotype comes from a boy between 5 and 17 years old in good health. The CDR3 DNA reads TGTGCCAGCCAGGGGACAGCCAACTATCTAGGCTACACCTTC. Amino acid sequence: CASQGTANYLGYTF.